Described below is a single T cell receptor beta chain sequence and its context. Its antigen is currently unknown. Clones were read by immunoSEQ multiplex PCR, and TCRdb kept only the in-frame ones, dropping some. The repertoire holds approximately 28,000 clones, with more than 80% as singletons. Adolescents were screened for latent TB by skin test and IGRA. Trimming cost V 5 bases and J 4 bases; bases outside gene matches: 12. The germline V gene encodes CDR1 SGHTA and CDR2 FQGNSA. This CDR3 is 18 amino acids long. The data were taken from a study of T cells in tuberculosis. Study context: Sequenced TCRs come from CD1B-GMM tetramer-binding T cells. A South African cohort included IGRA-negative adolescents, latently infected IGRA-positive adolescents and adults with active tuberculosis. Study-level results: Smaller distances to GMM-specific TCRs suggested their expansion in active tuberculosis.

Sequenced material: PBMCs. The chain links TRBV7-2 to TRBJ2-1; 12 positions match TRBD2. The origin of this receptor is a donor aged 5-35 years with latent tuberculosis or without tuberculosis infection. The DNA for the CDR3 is TGTGCCAGCAGCCCACGACTCCCGGGACTAGCGGGTTACAATGAGCAGTTCTTC. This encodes CASSPRLPGLAGYNEQFF.